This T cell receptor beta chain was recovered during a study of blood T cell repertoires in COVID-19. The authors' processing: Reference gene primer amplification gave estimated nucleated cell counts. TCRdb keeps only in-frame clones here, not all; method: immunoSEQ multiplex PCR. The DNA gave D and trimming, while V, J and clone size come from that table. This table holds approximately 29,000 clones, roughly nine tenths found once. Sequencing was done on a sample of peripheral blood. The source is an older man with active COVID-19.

In nucleotides, the CDR3 is TGTGCCAGCAGTGATCTGATATCGAGCTCCTACAATGAGCAGTTCTTC. Its protein product is CASSDLISSSYNEQFF. The V and J genes are TRBV2 and TRBJ2-1; D gene unclear. Germline V lookup: CDR1 SNHLY, CDR2 FYNNEI. This CDR3 comprises 16 residues. V lost 3 bases, J lost 0 bases, and 12 bases lay in between.